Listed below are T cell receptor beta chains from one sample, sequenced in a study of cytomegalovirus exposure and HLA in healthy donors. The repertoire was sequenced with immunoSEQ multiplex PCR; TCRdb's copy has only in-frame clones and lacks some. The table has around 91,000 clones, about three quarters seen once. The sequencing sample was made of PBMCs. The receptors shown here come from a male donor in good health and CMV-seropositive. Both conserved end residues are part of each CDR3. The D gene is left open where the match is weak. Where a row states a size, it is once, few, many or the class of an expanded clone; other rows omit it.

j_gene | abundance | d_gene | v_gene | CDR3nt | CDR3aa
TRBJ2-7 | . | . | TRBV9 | TGTGCCAGCAGCGTAGGAAGGTCAGGGTCCCTCTACGAGCAGTACTTC | CASSVGRSGSLYEQYF
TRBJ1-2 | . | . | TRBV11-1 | TGTGCCAGCAGCTTTAATAACTATGGCTACACCTTC | CASSFNNYGYTF
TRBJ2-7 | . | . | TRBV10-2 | TGCGCCAGCAGCCCTACCTCTTACGAGCAGTACTTC | CASSPTSYEQYF
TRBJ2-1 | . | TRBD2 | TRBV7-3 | TGTGCCAGCAGCAATTACGCGGGGGGGTCCTACAATGAGCAGTTCTTC | CASSNYAGGSYNEQFF
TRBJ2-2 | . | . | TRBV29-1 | TGCAGCGTCGGAAAAGGGCGGGCCGGGGAGCTGTTTTTT | CSVGKGRAGELFF
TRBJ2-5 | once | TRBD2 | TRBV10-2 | TGCGCCAGCAGTGTGCTCGCACTAGCGGGCCAAGAGACCCAGTACTTC | CASSVLALAGQETQYF
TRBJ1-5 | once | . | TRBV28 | TGTGCCAGCAGTTTTAATCTTCGAGAGCCCCAGCATTTT | CASSFNLREPQHF
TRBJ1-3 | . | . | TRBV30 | TGTGCCTGGAGTGTCAAGGGGACATCTGGAAACACCATATATTTT | CAWSVKGTSGNTIYF
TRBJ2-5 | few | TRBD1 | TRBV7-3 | TGTGCCAGCAGCTTAGGGTCCCGGACAGGGCTGCAAGAGACCCAGTACTTC | CASSLGSRTGLQETQYF
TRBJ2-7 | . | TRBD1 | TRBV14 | TGTGCCAGCAGCCGGACAGGTCCGAACTACGAGCAGTACTTC | CASSRTGPNYEQYF
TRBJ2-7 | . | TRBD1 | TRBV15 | TGTGCCACCAGCAGAGGGACAGGGGCACACTCCTACGAGCAGTACTTC | CATSRGTGAHSYEQYF
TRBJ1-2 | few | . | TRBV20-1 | TGCACCTCTCAGACAGACTATGGCTACACCTTC | CTSQTDYGYTF
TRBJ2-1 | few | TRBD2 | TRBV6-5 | TGTGCCAGCAGGTCACCTAGCGGGAGTCAGGATGAGCAGTTCTTC | CASRSPSGSQDEQFF
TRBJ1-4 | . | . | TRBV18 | TGTGCCAGCTCGCGGGACGTAGGTGATGAAAAACTGTTTTTT | CASSRDVGDEKLFF
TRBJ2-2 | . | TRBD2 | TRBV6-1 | TGTGCCATCAGTGAAAGAGGGGGAGCTAGCGGGAAGAACGGGGAGCTGTTTTTT | CAISERGGASGKNGELFF
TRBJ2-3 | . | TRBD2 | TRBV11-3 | TGTGCCAGCAGCCCCGGGGTCGGGAGGGCCGCAGATACGCAGTATTTT | CASSPGVGRAADTQYF
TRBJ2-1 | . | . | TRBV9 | TGTGCCAGCAGCGTAGAGGCGGGAAGCTCCTACAATGAGCAGTTCTTC | CASSVEAGSSYNEQFF
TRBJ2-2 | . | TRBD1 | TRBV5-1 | TGCGCCAGCAAACGAACAGGGGTTTCGATTACCGGGGAGCTGTTTTTT | CASKRTGVSITGELFF
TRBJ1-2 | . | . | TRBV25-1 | TGTGCCAGCAGTGGGACAGTTCCGATCTATGGCTACACCTTC | CASSGTVPIYGYTF
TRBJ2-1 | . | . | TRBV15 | TGTGCCACCAGCAGAGAGCCTAAAAGAGGCTACAATGAGCAGTTCTTC | CATSREPKRGYNEQFF
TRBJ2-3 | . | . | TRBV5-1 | TGCGCCAGCAGCTTGGTGCAGGGCACAGATACGCAGTATTTT | CASSLVQGTDTQYF
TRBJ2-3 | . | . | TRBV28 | TGTGCCAGCAGTTTAGCGAACACAGATACGCAGTATTTT | CASSLANTDTQYF
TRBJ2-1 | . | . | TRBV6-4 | TGTGCCAGCAGTGAAGTATTGGGCGGGTTTGAGCAGTTCTTC | CASSEVLGGFEQFF
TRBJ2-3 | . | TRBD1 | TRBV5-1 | TGCGCCAGCAGCGCGGGACAGGGGGTGACAGATACGCAGTATTTT | CASSAGQGVTDTQYF
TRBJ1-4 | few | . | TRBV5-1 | TGCGCCAGCAACCTACTCGGGGGAACTAATGAAAAACTGTTTTTT | CASNLLGGTNEKLFF
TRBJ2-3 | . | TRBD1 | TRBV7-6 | TGTGCCAGCAGCTCCGGGACAGGAAGCACAGATACGCAGTATTTT | CASSSGTGSTDTQYF
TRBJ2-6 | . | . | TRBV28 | TGTGCCAGCAGTAGGGGGAAGATCTCTGGGGCCAACGTCCTGACTTTC | CASSRGKISGANVLTF
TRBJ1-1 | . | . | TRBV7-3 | TGTGCCAGCAGCTTGCCTGGGGTGAGGAGGGCTTGCACTGAAGCTTTCTTT | CASSLPGVRRACTEAFF
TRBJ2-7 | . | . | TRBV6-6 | TGTGCCAGCAGTTACTCTCGGGGAGGGGACAACGAGCAGTACTTC | CASSYSRGGDNEQYF
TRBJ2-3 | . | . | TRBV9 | TGTGCCAGCAGCCTTCAGGGGTATAGCACAGATACGCAGTATTTT | CASSLQGYSTDTQYF
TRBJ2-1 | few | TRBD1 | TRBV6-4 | TGTGCCAGCAGTGATGAGCAGGGGGCGTACAATGAGCAGTTCTTC | CASSDEQGAYNEQFF
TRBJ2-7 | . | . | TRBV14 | TGTGCCAGCAGCCAAGGTGGGCAGGGCGAATCCTACGAGCAGTACTTC | CASSQGGQGESYEQYF
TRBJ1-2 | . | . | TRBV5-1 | TGCGCCAGCAGCTGGAACCGACAGACGTATCCCCATGGCTACACCTTC | CASSWNRQTYPHGYTF
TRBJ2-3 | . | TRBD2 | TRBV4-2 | TGTGCCAGCAGCCAAGGTCTAGCGGGAGCAGATACGCAGTATTTT | CASSQGLAGADTQYF
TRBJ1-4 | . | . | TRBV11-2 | TGTGCCAGCAGCTTAAACAGGGTAAATGAAAAACTGTTTTTT | CASSLNRVNEKLFF
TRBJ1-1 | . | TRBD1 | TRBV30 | TGTGCCTGGAAGACAGGGGTGGGAGCTTTCTTT | CAWKTGVGAFF
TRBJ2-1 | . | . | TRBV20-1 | TGCAGTGCTACCCCCGGCAATGAGCAGTTCTTC | CSATPGNEQFF
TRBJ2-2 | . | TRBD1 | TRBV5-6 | TGTGCCAGCAGCTTCGGGACAGGGATGGGAGGCGGGGAGCTGTTTTTT | CASSFGTGMGGGELFF
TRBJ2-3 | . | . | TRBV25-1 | TGTGCCAGCAGTGAAGTCCGGGGGGCTAGAAACACAGATACGCAGTATTTT | CASSEVRGARNTDTQYF
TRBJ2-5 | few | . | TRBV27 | TGTGCCAGCAGTTTATTTCCTAGCGCAGAGACCCAGTACTTC | CASSLFPSAETQYF
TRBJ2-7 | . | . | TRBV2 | TGTGCCAGCAGTTTCAGGGGGGACGAGCAGTACTTC | CASSFRGDEQYF
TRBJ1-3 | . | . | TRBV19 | TGTGCCAGTAGTTTTCCAGATGGAAACACCATATATTTT | CASSFPDGNTIYF
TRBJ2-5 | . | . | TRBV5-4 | TGTGCCAGCACCGCACAGGGGGGGGAAGAGACCCAGTACTTC | CASTAQGGEETQYF
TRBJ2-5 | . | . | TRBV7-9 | TGTGCCAGCAGCTTAGGGGCCCCGGAGACCCAGTACTTC | CASSLGAPETQYF
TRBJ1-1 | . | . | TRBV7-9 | TGTGCCAGCAGCTTAGAGGGGGAAGGGGCTGAAGCTTTCTTT | CASSLEGEGAEAFF
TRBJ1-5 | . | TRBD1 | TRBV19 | TGTGCCAGTAGTAGAGGGACAGGAGAGAATCAGCCCCAGCATTTT | CASSRGTGENQPQHF
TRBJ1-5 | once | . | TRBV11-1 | TGTGCCAGCAGCTCACCCAGGGGTAGCAGCAATCAGCCCCAGCATTTT | CASSSPRGSSNQPQHF
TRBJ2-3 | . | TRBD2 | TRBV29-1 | TGCAGCGTTGAAGGGGGGACTAGCGGGAGATTGGTCGCGGATACGCAGTATTTT | CSVEGGTSGRLVADTQYF
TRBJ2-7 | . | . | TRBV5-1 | TGCGCCAGCAGCCGTGACAGTTACGAGCAGTACTTC | CASSRDSYEQYF
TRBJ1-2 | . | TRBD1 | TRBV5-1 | TGCGCCAGCAGCTCTAACTCCGGGACAGGGGGCTCGGGTGGCTACACCTTC | CASSSNSGTGGSGGYTF
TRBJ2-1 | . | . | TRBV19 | TGTGCCAGTAGGGAACAGGGTAGCAATGAGCAGTTCTTC | CASREQGSNEQFF